The 21 T cell receptor beta chains in this list originate from one sample, sequenced in a study of shared clonotypes between healthy human individuals. Clones were read by immunoSEQ multiplex PCR, and TCRdb kept only the in-frame ones, dropping some. There are some 2,500,000 clones in the sample; approximately 93% occur only once, and roughly 0.36% lies in the top ten. The specimen was naive CD4+ T cells from PBMCs. The sample's subset: CD45RA+ positively selected. These receptors were collected from a man aged 18 to 30 in good health. Some clones in this sample may be carry-over from other donors' samples.

The CDR3 loop is CASRTPGANVLTF. Here the CDR3 DNA reads TGTGCCAGCAGGACCCCTGGGGCCAACGTCCTGACTTTC. The chain has TRBV28 and TRBJ2-6; no clear D gene. CDR1 MDHEN and CDR2 SYDVKM come from the germline V gene. This CDR3 is 13 amino acids long. Trimming removed 6 bases from V and 2 bases from J, with 5 bases in between.

The chain employs TRBV18 and TRBJ2-5; 8 bases are a match to TRBD1. Germline values: CDR1 KGHSH, CDR2 LQKENI. J was trimmed by 4 bases and V by 5 bases; bases with no gene match: 9. CDR3 length: 15 residues. The CDR3 sequence is CASSSTGGGGETQYF. The CDR3 nucleotides read TGTGCCAGCTCAAGCACAGGGGGTGGAGGAGAGACCCAGTACTTC.

This rearrangement joins TRBV9 to TRBJ2-1; tentative D call: TRBD2 (6 bases). Trimming removed 2 bases from V and 6 bases from J, with 12 bases in between. This CDR3 is 14 amino acids long. CDR1 SGDLS and CDR2 YYNGEE come from the germline V gene. CDR3 residues: CASSVGGAGNEQFF. CDR3 nucleotides: TGTGCCAGCAGCGTCGGGGGAGCGGGCAATGAGCAGTTCTTC.

This clone was counted only a few times. The chain's CDR3 is CASSQAGTILENNEQFF. CDR3 DNA sequence: TGCGCCAGCAGCCAAGCTGGAACCATCCTGGAAAACAATGAGCAGTTCTTC. This chain links TRBV4-3 with TRBJ2-1; D not resolved. V was pared by 1 base and J by 5 bases, with 18 bases between. Germline CDR1 and CDR2: LGHNA and YSLEER. The CDR3 loop spans 17 amino acids.

This chain connects TRBV5-1 to TRBJ2-1; 7 nucleotides line up with TRBD1. This CDR3 region has 15 residues. V lost 1 base and J lost 1; bases outside the gene matches: 2. Looked up from germline, CDR1 is SGHRS and CDR2 is YFSETQ. The CDR3 nucleotides read TGCGCCAGCAGCTTGCAGGGGGAGTCCTACAATGAGCAGTTCTTC. It encodes CASSLQGESYNEQFF.

This clone was seen once. This same CDR3 is encoded by further DNA sequences in the sample. V is TRBV5-1 and J is TRBJ1-5; perhaps TRBD1 as D (5 bases). V lost 4 bases and J lost 2, with 10 bases in between. The germline V gene has CDR1 SGHRS and CDR2 YFSETQ. The CDR3 has 14 residues. For the CDR3, the DNA is TGCGCCAGCAGCCCGGCGGGGGGCAATCAGCCCCAGCATTTT. It codes for CASSPAGGNQPQHF.

The chain employs TRBV9 and TRBJ2-7, with TRBD1 matching 7 bases. CDR3 size: 16 residues. Germline-derived CDR1 and CDR2 are SGDLS and YYNGEE. The V gene end was trimmed by 6 bases and the J gene end by 4 bases; junction bases not matched to a gene: 16. CDR3 nucleotide sequence: TGTGCCAGCATGGGCCCCATGAAGGACAGGAGATACGAGCAGTACTTC. Translating it yields CASMGPMKDRRYEQYF.

CDR3 sequence reads: CASSSPPGQLFYNEQFF. The CDR3 nucleotides read TGCGCCAGCAGCTCTCCACCGGGACAGTTATTCTACAATGAGCAGTTCTTC. This chain joins TRBV5-1 and TRBJ2-1, with 7 bases fitting TRBD1. Trimming removed 3 bases from V and 3 bases from J; junction bases left unmatched: 12. This CDR3 spans 17 amino acids. The germline gives CDR1 SGHRS, CDR2 YFSETQ.

The chain has TRBV14 and TRBJ1-1; D gene uncertain. The CDR3 loop spans 11 amino acids. Germline assignment: CDR1 SGHDN and CDR2 FVKESK. Trimming cost V 1 base and J 12 bases, with 9 bases left between them. This CDR3 is CASSQGGWPFF. CDR3 sequence (DNA): TGTGCCAGCAGCCAAGGGGGTTGGCCTTTCTTT.

V usage is TRBV30 and J usage is TRBJ2-3; possibly TRBD2 for D (6 bases). Trimming removed 5 bases from V and 2 bases from J, with 14 bases in between. The CDR3 totals 14 residues. Per the germline V gene, CDR1 is GTSNPN and CDR2 is SVGIG (reference sequence). CDR3 region: CAWRRAGFTDTQYF. The CDR3, as DNA: TGTGCCTGGCGGAGGGCAGGGTTCACAGATACGCAGTATTTT.

As regards this clone: This CDR3 is also generated by other DNA sequences in the sample. The CDR3 loop is CASSLADLETQYF. The CDR3 coding sequence is TGCGCCAGCAGCTTGGCCGATTTGGAGACCCAGTACTTC. The chain is built from TRBV5-1 and TRBJ2-5; the D is unclear. Per the germline V gene, CDR1 is SGHRS and CDR2 is YFSETQ. The CDR3 is made up of 13 amino acids. Trimming pared 0 bases from V and 5 bases from J, leaving 8 bases between.

The chain joins TRBV4-2 to TRBJ2-1; 7 nucleotides line up with TRBD1. CDR1 and CDR2 (germline): LGHNA, YNFKEQ. Trimming took 4 bases from V and 1 from J; bases not matched to a gene: 10. This CDR3 region has 17 residues. The CDR3 sequence: CASSPLLTGKSYNEQFF. The DNA of the CDR3 is TGTGCCAGCAGCCCACTCCTGACAGGGAAATCCTACAATGAGCAGTTCTTC.

V usage is TRBV9 and J usage is TRBJ1-3; maybe TRBD1 (5 bases). The CDR3 runs 18 residues. Trimming stripped 3 bases from V and 0 bases from J, with 19 bases between. Germline V lookup: CDR1 SGDLS, CDR2 YYNGEE. Written as DNA, the CDR3 is TGTGCCAGCAGCGCCGGTAACCAGGGAGGGAACTCTGGAAACACCATATATTTT. Protein product: CASSAGNQGGNSGNTIYF.

The rearrangement links TRBV5-1 to TRBJ2-1; no definite D call. This CDR3 contains 15 residues. CDR1 and CDR2 from the germline V gene are SGHRS and YFSETQ. V was cut by 0 bases and J by 0 bases, with 7 bases left in between. CDR3 nucleotides: TGCGCCAGCAGCTTGGCCACCAACTCCTACAATGAGCAGTTCTTC. Amino acid sequence: CASSLATNSYNEQFF.

The rearrangement joins TRBV6-5 to TRBJ1-5, with D unclear. The CDR3 is 13 residues long. CDR1 is MNHEY, CDR2 SVGAGI, per germline. Trimming removed 6 bases from V and 3 bases from J, with 9 bases in between. Here the CDR3 reads CASRNTNNQPQHF. For the CDR3, the DNA is TGTGCCAGCAGAAACACAAACAATCAGCCCCAGCATTTT.

This chain links TRBV9 with TRBJ2-7; D gene unclear. V lost 0 bases, J lost 7 bases, and 14 bases lay in between. CDR1 is SGDLS, CDR2 YYNGEE, per germline. The CDR3 is 14 residues long. The CDR3 DNA follows: TGTGCCAGCAGCGTAGTTTCCCAGTCCGAGGAGCAGTACTTC. It yields the protein CASSVVSQSEEQYF. The whole variable domain, remainder taken from reference TRBV9 and TRBJ2-7, is DSGVTQTPKHLITATGQRVTLRCSPRSGDLSVYWYQQSLDQGLQFLIQYYNGEERAKGNILERFSAQQFPDLHSELNLSSLELGDSALYFCASSVVSQSEEQYFGPGTRLTVT.

The V and J genes are TRBV2 and TRBJ2-7, with D possibly being TRBD1 or TRBD2 (5 bases each). The V end was cut by 5 bases, the J end by 0 bases, with 17 bases between. Per germline, CDR1 SNHLY and CDR2 FYNNEI. There are 16 residues in the CDR3. CDR3 in DNA: TGTGCCAGCAGTCTGACGGGGACGTCCAGCTCCTACGAGCAGTACTTC. This encodes CASSLTGTSSSYEQYF.

The CDR3 here is CASSLGPPGTTDEQFF. The CDR3 coding sequence is TGTGCCAGCAGCTTAGGGCCGCCAGGGACTACCGATGAGCAGTTCTTC. The chain employs TRBV7-2 and TRBJ2-1, with 7 bases identical to TRBD2. Looked up from germline, CDR1 is SGHTA and CDR2 is FQGNSA. This CDR3 spans 16 amino acids. V lost 1 base, J lost 8 bases, and 11 bases stayed unmatched.

This clone appeared once. CDR3 nucleotides: TGTGCCAGCAGCCGTTCCTCGGGACAGGGAACCTACGAGCAGTACTTC. Translation gives CASSRSSGQGTYEQYF. The rearrangement links TRBV11-3 to TRBJ2-7; 9 nucleotides align to TRBD1. Per germline, CDR1 SGHNT and CDR2 YENEEA. V was clipped by 5 bases and J by 2 bases; unmatched bases: 10. The CDR3 length is 16 residues. Full variable domain (rest looked up from reference TRBV11-3 and TRBJ2-7): EAGVVQSPRYKIIEKKQPVAFWCNPISGHNTLYWYLQNLGQGPELLIRYENEEAVDDSQLPKDRFSAERLKGVDSTLKIQPAELGDSAVYLCASSRSSGQGTYEQYFGPGTRLTVT.

The V gene is TRBV9, the J gene TRBJ2-5; D gene unclear. V dropped 4 bases and J dropped 5 bases, with 15 bases sitting between them. This CDR3 region has 14 residues. Germline CDR1 SGDLS, CDR2 YYNGEE. DNA of the CDR3: TGTGCCAGCAGCCTGGGCTTGACGGAGGAGACCCAGTACTTC. Protein: CASSLGLTEETQYF.

The CDR3: CSVEGTFPGPGAFF. CDR3 DNA sequence: TGCAGCGTTGAAGGGACATTTCCCGGCCCAGGAGCTTTCTTT. The chain links TRBV29-1 to TRBJ1-1; D is possibly TRBD1 (5 bases). The CDR3 length is 14 residues. The germline V gene has CDR1 SQVTM and CDR2 ANQGSEA. V lost 1 base and J lost 10, with 19 bases in between.